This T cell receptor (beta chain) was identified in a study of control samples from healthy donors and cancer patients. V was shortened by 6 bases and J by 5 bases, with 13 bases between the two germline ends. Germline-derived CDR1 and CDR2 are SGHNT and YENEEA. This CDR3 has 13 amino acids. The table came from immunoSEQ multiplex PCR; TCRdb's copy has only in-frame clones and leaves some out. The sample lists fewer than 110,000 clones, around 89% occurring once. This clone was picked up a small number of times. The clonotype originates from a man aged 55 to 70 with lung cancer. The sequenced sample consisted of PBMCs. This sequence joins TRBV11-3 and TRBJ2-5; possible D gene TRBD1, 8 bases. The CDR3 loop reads CASRHRGGETQYF. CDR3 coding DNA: TGTGCCAGCAGACACAGGGGGGGGGAGACCCAGTACTTC. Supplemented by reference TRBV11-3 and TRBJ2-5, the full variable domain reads EAGVVQSPRYKIIEKKQPVAFWCNPISGHNTLYWYLQNLGQGPELLIRYENEEAVDDSQLPKDRFSAERLKGVDSTLKIQPAELGDSAVYLCASRHRGGETQYFGPGTRLLVL.